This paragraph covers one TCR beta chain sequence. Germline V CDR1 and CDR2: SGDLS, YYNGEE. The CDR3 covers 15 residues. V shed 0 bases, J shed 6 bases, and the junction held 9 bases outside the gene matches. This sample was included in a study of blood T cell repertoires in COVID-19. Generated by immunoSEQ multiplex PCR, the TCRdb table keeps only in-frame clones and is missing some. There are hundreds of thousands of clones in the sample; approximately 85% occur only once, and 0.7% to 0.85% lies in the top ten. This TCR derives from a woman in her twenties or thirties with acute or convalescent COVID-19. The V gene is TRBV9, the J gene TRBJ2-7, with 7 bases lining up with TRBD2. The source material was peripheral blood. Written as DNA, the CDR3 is TGTGCCAGCAGCGTAGAGGGTAACCCGGGGGGCGAGCAGTACTTC. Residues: CASSVEGNPGGEQYF.